A single sample gave rise to the 15 T cell receptor beta chains below, sequenced in a study of shared clonotypes between healthy human individuals. Some clones are missing from TCRdb's copy, which holds only in-frame ones; the method was immunoSEQ multiplex PCR. The table lists 800,000 to 1,200,000 clones, around 78% of them singletons. The source material was memory CD4+ T cells from PBMCs. Subset in this sample: CD45RA-negative fraction. These receptors all stem from a young man in good health. Some clones in this sample may be carry-over from other donors' samples.

This chain uses TRBV19 with TRBJ1-5; D is perhaps TRBD1 (6 bases). With 5 bases removed from V and 0 bases from J, the gap between germline ends came to 11 bases. Germline V gene lookup returns CDR1 LNHDA and CDR2 SQIVND (reference sequence). This CDR3 is built from 15 residues. DNA of the CDR3: TGTGCCAGTAGTGAGGACAGATATAGCAATCAGCCCCAGCATTTT. Protein sequence: CASSEDRYSNQPQHF.

J is TRBJ1-1 and V is TRBV5-1, with a tentative D call TRBD1 (5 bases). The CDR3 loop spans 15 amino acids. CDR1 is SGHRS, CDR2 YFSETQ, per germline. V gave up 0 bases and J gave up 0 bases, with 9 bases separating them. Here the CDR3 DNA reads TGCGCCAGCAGCTTGGGTTGGACAATGAACACTGAAGCTTTCTTT. Translating it yields CASSLGWTMNTEAFF.

This clone was seen a few times. V is TRBV20-1 and J is TRBJ2-1; D is unclear. Germline V lookup: CDR1 DFQATT, CDR2 SNEGSKA (reference sequence). The length of the CDR3 is 10 residues. V gave up 4 bases and J gave up 10 bases, with 8 bases separating them. The CDR3 loop reads CSAIKSEQFF. CDR3 DNA: TGCAGTGCTATTAAGTCCGAGCAGTTCTTC.

V gene TRBV5-1 combines with J gene TRBJ2-6, with 12 bases fitting TRBD2. The CDR3 sequence is 19 residues long. With V trimmed by 0 bases and J by 3 bases, 7 bases remained unmatched. Germline V CDR1 and CDR2: SGHRS, YFSETQ. The CDR3 nucleotides read TGCGCCAGCAGCTTGGGGCTAGCGGGAGGGCTCTTTGGGGCCAACGTCCTGACTTTC. This gives the protein CASSLGLAGGLFGANVLTF.

J is TRBJ2-7 and V is TRBV11-2; D is perhaps TRBD2 (6 bases). Germline V CDR1 and CDR2: SGHAT, FQNNGV. The CDR3 is 14 residues long. With 1 base removed from V and 6 bases from J, the gap between germline ends came to 13 bases. CDR3 in amino acids: CASSLVAGSGEQYF. The CDR3 DNA follows: TGTGCCAGCAGCTTAGTGGCGGGATCGGGCGAGCAGTACTTC.

The chain links TRBV5-1 to TRBJ2-5, with 7 bases matching TRBD2. Germline CDR1 and CDR2: SGHRS and YFSETQ. The ends lost 0 bases at V and 4 bases at J; junction bases unmatched: 3. The CDR3 spans 14 residues. CDR3 nucleotide sequence: TGCGCCAGCAGCTTGGCTTCTAGCGGAGAGACCCAGTACTTC. Its translation: CASSLASSGETQYF.

The chain recombines TRBV2 with TRBJ2-7, with D tentatively TRBD1 (6 bases). This CDR3 has 13 amino acids. V lost 4 bases to trimming and J lost 1 base, with 8 bases between them. Germline lookup yields CDR1 SNHLY and CDR2 FYNNEI. The DNA for the CDR3 is TGTGCCAGCAGTGTACAGGGTTCCTACGAGCAGTACTTC. It encodes CASSVQGSYEQYF.

As regards this clone: Other DNA sequences of this sample code for an identical CDR3. The chain is built from TRBV20-1 and TRBJ2-5, with no clear D. V shed 6 bases and J shed 1 base, with 3 bases lying between them. The CDR3 contains 10 residues. The V gene's germline CDR1 is DFQATT and CDR2 SNEGSKA (reference sequence). The CDR3 DNA is TGCAGTGCAACCCAAGAGACCCAGTACTTC. Translating gives CSATQETQYF.

The chain links TRBV6-4 to TRBJ2-3, with TRBD1 identical over 7 bases. Germline CDR1 and CDR2: MRHNA and SNTAGT. CDR3 length equals 16 residues. V lost 2 bases to trimming and J lost 0 bases; unmatched junction nucleotides: 5. Here the CDR3 reads CASSDRGTVSTDTQYF. CDR3 sequence (DNA): TGTGCCAGCAGTGACAGGGGGACAGTGAGCACAGATACGCAGTATTTT.

This clone has a single count. The CDR3 nucleotides are TGCGCCAGCAGCGCCGGACAGGGCGAAAACATTCAGTACTTC. It translates to CASSAGQGENIQYF. The genes are TRBV5-1 and TRBJ2-4; 8 nucleotides line up with TRBD1. After removal of 4 bases from V and 5 bases from J, the junction contained 5 bases not matched to a gene. Looked up from germline, CDR1 is SGHRS and CDR2 is YFSETQ. The CDR3 has 14 amino acids.

The chain carries TRBV5-6 and TRBJ2-7; 8 bases are shared with TRBD2. In germline, CDR1 is SGHDT, CDR2 YYEEEE. This CDR3 is built from 18 residues. Losses at the gene ends were 4 bases for V and 2 bases for J; bases not matched to a gene: 17. In DNA, the CDR3 is TGTGCCAGCAGCCCCTTCACCCGCGATACTAGCGGAACCTACGAGCAGTACTTC. The encoded protein is CASSPFTRDTSGTYEQYF.

The V and J genes are TRBV19 and TRBJ2-7; D possibly corresponds to TRBD1 (5 bases). Trimming cost V 5 bases and J 6 bases, with 14 bases left between them. The CDR3 covers 13 residues. Germline V lookup: CDR1 LNHDA, CDR2 SQIVND (reference sequence). Here the CDR3 reads CASSFGQVGEQYF. CDR3 coding DNA: TGTGCCAGTAGTTTTGGACAAGTGGGCGAGCAGTACTTC.

About this clone: This same CDR3 is encoded by further DNA sequences in the sample. This rearrangement joins TRBV29-1 to TRBJ1-1; 7 bases align to TRBD1. The CDR3 is 15 residues long. Germline CDR1 and CDR2: SQVTM and ANQGSEA. V lost 4 bases, J lost 0 bases, and 8 bases stayed unmatched. CDR3 loop: CSVGQGWGMNTEAFF. The CDR3 nucleotides are TGCAGCGTTGGACAGGGTTGGGGCATGAACACTGAAGCTTTCTTT.

V is TRBV29-1 and J is TRBJ2-1; no clear D gene. CDR1 is SQVTM and CDR2 is ANQGSEA in the germline V gene. This CDR3 spans 13 amino acids. Trimming cost V 6 bases and J 4 bases, with 13 bases left between them. This chain's CDR3 is CSVATWSYNEQFF. As DNA, the CDR3 is TGCAGCGTCGCGACCTGGTCTTACAATGAGCAGTTCTTC.

Concerning this clone: The sample holds other DNA sequences that translate to the same CDR3. V is TRBV9 and J is TRBJ2-3, with 12 bases identical to TRBD2. Germline V lookup: CDR1 SGDLS, CDR2 YYNGEE. After removal of 1 base from V and 3 bases from J, the junction contained 0 bases not matched to a gene. This CDR3 region has 15 residues. CDR3 bases: TGTGCCAGCAGCGTACTAGCGGGAGGGACAGATACGCAGTATTTT. Protein product: CASSVLAGGTDTQYF.